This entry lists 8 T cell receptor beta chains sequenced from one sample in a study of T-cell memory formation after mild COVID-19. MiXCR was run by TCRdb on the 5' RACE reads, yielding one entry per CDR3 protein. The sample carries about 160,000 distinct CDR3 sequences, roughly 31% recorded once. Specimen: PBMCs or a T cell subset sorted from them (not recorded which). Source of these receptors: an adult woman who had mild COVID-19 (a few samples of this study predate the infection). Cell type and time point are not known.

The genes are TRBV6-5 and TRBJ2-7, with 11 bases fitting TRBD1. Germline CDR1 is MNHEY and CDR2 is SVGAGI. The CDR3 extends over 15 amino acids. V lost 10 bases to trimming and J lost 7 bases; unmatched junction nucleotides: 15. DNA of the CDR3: TGTGCCACAGCCAAAGGCGGGACAGGGGGAAATGAGCAGTACTTC. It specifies CATAKGGTGGNEQYF.

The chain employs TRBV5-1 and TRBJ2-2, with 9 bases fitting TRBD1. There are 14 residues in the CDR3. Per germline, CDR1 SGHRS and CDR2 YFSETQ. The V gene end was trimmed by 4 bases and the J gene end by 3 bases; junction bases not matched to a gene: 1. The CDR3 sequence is CASSDRGDTGELFF. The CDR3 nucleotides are TGCGCCAGCAGCGACAGGGGGGACACCGGGGAGCTGTTTTTT.

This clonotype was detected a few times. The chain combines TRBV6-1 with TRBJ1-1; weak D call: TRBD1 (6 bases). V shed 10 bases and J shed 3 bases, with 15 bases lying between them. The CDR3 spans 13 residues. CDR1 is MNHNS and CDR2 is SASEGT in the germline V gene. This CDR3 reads CANKDRLDTEAFF. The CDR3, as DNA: TGTGCCAACAAAGACAGGTTGGACACTGAAGCTTTCTTT.

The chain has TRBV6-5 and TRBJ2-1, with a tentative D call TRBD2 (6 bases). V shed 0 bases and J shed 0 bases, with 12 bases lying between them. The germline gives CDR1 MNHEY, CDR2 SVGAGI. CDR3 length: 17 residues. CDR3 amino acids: CASSYSPGTDSYNEQFF. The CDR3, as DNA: TGTGCCAGCAGTTACTCGCCAGGGACTGACTCCTACAATGAGCAGTTCTTC.

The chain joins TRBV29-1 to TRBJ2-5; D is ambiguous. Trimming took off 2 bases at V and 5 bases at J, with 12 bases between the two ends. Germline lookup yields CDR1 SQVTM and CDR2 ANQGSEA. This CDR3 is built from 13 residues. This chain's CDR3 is CSVEKGVVETQYF. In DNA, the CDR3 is TGCAGCGTTGAAAAAGGTGTGGTTGAGACCCAGTACTTC.

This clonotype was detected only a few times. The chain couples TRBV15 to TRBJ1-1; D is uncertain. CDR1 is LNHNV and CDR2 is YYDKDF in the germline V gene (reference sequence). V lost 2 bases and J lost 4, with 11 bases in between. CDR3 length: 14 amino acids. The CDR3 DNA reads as TGTGCCACCAGCAGAACACGCGAGAGCACTGAAGCTTTCTTT. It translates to CATSRTRESTEAFF.

In DNA form, the CDR3 reads TGCGCCAGCAGCTCGGACGGGTGGACTGAAGCTTTCTTT. Protein product: CASSSDGWTEAFF. V is TRBV5-1 and J is TRBJ1-1; D remains ambiguous. Trimming took off 3 bases at V and 5 bases at J, with 11 bases between the two ends. The germline gives CDR1 SGHRS, CDR2 YFSETQ. CDR3 length: 13 residues.

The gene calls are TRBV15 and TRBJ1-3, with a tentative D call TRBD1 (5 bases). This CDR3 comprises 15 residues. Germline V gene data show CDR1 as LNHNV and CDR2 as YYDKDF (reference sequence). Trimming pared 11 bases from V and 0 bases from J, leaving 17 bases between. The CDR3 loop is CAFSPQGTSGNTIYF. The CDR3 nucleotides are TGTGCCTTCTCCCCTCAAGGGACCTCTGGAAACACCATATATTTT.